This T cell receptor beta chain was recorded in a study of T cells expressing NK-cell markers. Study information: CD3+CD56+NKG2C+, CD3+CD56+NKG2C- and CD3+CD56-NKG2C+ T cells, once sorted, supplied the TCR beta repertoires.

The CDR3 runs to 14 residues. Germline values: CDR1 MGHRA, CDR2 YSYEKL. TCRdb processed the 5' RACE reads again and assigns one entry to each CDR3 protein, with no DNA. The repertoire table contains approximately 440,000 distinct CDR3 sequences. The sequenced sample was blood T cells: a sorted CD56 or NKG2C T cell subset, CD4+ or CD8+ T cells, or bulk PBMC T cells (not recorded which). The chain carries TRBV4-1 and TRBJ1-1. The clonotype comes from a woman in her fifties or sixties in good health. CDR3 residues: CASSQVLILTEAFF.